This T cell receptor beta chain derives from a study of persistence of HIV-infected CD4 T cells. As for the study in general: Blood samples, up to about 200 mL, came from multiple time points, except two leukapheresis donors sampled once.

On this clone: What it binds is not known.

This CDR3 is 16 amino acids long. With 2 bases clipped from V and 4 bases from J, the junction kept 7 bases outside the gene matches. Germline assignment: CDR1 MGHRA and CDR2 YSYEKL. The libraries were made with immunoSEQ version 4 in survey mode. Sequencing used immunoSEQ multiplex PCR; TCRdb keeps in-frame clones, though not all of them. The repertoire holds approximately 20,000 clones, with around three fifths as singletons. Cells were stimulated with overlapping HIV-1 Gag 15-mer peptides. Responding CD4+ T cells were sorted by upregulation of both CD40 ligand and CD69. Study outcomes and limitations: Proviral oligoclonality tracked with TCR oligoclonality within the same sorted cells. Antigen-responding cells were enriched for degenerate expanded CDR3beta sequences. Compared with CD3/CD28-stimulated cells, CMV- and Gag-responding cells showed lower TCRbeta richness.

This receptor was identified in an adult woman with HIV who was CMV-seropositive. The sequenced sample was CD4+ T cells sorted from PBMCs after approximately 18-hour stimulation, obtained from a patient who received antiretroviral therapy. V is TRBV4-1 and J is TRBJ2-5; TRBD1 matches 10 bases. Here the CDR3 DNA reads TGCGCCAGCAGCCAATCCGGGACAGGGGAGAGAGAGACCCAGTACTTC. Protein: CASSQSGTGERETQYF.